This is a list of T cell receptor beta chains from one sample in a study of identical twins. Each CDR3 protein gets one entry after TCRdb re-called the 5' RACE reads with MiXCR. The sample lists around 690,000 distinct CDR3 sequences, around 20% occurring once. These data were also filed under a second study, of T cells expressing NK-cell markers.

The sample consisted of PBMCs. The receptors were gathered from a woman between 18 and 29 years old in good health. Each CDR3 is given with its conserved first and last residue. A D gene is named only where the DNA matches it firmly. Clone sizes are given selectively: once, few, many, or a class where the clone is expanded.

V: TRBV11-2
D: TRBD1
J: TRBJ1-1
size: few
DNA: TGTGCCAGCAGCCTCCAGGGGGCTGGGGGTGAAGCTTTCTTT
CDR3: CASSLQGAGGEAFF

V: TRBV20-1
D: .
J: TRBJ2-4
size: few
DNA: TGCAGTGCTGGAGACAATGGCAAAAACATTCAGTACTTC
CDR3: CSAGDNGKNIQYF

V: TRBV3-1
D: TRBD1
J: TRBJ2-6
size: few
DNA: TGTGCCAGCAGCCCTCGACAGGGCGGCTCCGGGGCCAACGTCCTGACTTTC
CDR3: CASSPRQGGSGANVLTF

V: TRBV6-1
D: .
J: TRBJ2-2
size: .
DNA: TGTGCCAGCAGTGTTCGCGGGGAGAACACCGGGGAGCTGTTTTTT
CDR3: CASSVRGENTGELFF

V: TRBV20-1
D: .
J: TRBJ1-2
size: .
DNA: TGCAGTGCTAGGAGGCAGGGGCTTACTAACTATGGCTACACCTTC
CDR3: CSARRQGLTNYGYTF

V: TRBV4-1
D: .
J: TRBJ1-2
size: many
DNA: TGCGCCAGCAGCCAAGGCCGGCGCGCCCGGTACCATGGCTACACCTTC
CDR3: CASSQGRRARYHGYTF

V: TRBV6-2/TRBV6-3
D: .
J: TRBJ2-1
size: many
DNA: TGTGCCAGCATGGTACCCCCGTACAATGAGCAGTTCTTC
CDR3: CASMVPPYNEQFF

V: TRBV15
D: .
J: TRBJ2-7
size: few
DNA: TGTGCCACCAGCAAAGACACGAACTACGAGCAGTACTTC
CDR3: CATSKDTNYEQYF

V: TRBV20-1
D: TRBD1
J: TRBJ1-1
size: few
DNA: TGCAGTGCTAGTGGGACAGGGTACGCGAACACTGAAGCTTTCTTT
CDR3: CSASGTGYANTEAFF

V: TRBV20-1
D: TRBD1
J: TRBJ2-7
size: few
DNA: TGCAGTGCTAATCGGGACAGCTCCTACGAGCAGTACTTC
CDR3: CSANRDSSYEQYF